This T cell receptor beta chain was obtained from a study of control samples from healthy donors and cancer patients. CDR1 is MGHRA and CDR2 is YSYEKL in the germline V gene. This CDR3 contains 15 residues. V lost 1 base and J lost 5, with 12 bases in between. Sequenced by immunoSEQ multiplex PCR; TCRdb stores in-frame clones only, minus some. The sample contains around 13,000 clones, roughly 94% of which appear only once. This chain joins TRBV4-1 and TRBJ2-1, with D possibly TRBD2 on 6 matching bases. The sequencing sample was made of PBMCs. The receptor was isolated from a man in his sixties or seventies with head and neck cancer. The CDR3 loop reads CASSQVGGAHNEQFF. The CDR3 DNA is TGCGCCAGCAGCCAAGTCGGGGGAGCCCACAATGAGCAGTTCTTC.